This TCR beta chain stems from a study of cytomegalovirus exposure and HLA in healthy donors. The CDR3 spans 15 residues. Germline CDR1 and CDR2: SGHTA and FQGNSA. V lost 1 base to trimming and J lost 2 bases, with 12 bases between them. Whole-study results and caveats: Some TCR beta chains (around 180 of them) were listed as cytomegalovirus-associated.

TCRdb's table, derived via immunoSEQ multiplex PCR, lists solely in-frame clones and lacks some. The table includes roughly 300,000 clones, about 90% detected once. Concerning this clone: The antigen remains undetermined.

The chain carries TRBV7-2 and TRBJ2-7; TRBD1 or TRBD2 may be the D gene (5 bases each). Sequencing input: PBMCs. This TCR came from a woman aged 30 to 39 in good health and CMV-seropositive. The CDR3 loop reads CASSLGGSITYEQYF. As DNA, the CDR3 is TGTGCCAGCAGCTTAGGGGGGAGCATCACCTACGAGCAGTACTTC.